This T cell receptor (beta chain) was sequenced in a study of metastatic and nonmetastatic thyroid tumors. Study overall: Comparative analysis of repertoires was undertaken across blood and tumor or nodule tissue obtained from malignant and benign thyroid patients.

This clone has ten or more counts. TCRdb reprocessed the PCR reads using MiXCR. This table holds 45,000 to 50,000 clones, under 30% found once. V was clipped by 4 bases and J by 5 bases, with 12 bases between them. Germline CDR1 and CDR2: SGHDN and FVKESK. CDR3 size: 14 residues. Thyroid surgery was preceded by no treatment in any patient. Sequencing input: blood. The chain is built from TRBV14 and TRBJ1-3, with a tentative D call TRBD1 (5 bases). This TCR derives from a male donor with papillary thyroid cancer or a benign thyroid nodule (not recorded which). Some clones in this sample may be carry-over from other donors' samples. The CDR3 sequence is CASSPSGARNTIYF. In DNA form, the CDR3 reads TGTGCCAGCAGCCCCTCCGGGGCGAGAAACACCATATATTTT.